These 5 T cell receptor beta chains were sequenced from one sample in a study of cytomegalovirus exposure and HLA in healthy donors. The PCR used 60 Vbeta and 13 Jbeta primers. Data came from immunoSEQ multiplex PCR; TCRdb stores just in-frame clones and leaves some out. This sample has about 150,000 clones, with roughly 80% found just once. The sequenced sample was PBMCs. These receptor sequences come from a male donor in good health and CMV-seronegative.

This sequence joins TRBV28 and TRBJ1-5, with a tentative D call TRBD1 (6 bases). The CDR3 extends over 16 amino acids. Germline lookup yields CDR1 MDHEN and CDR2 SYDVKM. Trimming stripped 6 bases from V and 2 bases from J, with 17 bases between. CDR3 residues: CASSLRGGRGNQPQHF. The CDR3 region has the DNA TGTGCCAGCAGCCTTAGGGGGGGGCGAGGCAATCAGCCCCAGCATTTT. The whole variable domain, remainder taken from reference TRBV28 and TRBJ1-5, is DVKVTQSSRYLVKRTGEKVFLECVQDMDHENMFWYRQDPGLGLRLIYFSYDVKMKEKGDIPEGYSVSREKKERFSLILESASTNQTSMYLCASSLRGGRGNQPQHFGDGTRLSIL.

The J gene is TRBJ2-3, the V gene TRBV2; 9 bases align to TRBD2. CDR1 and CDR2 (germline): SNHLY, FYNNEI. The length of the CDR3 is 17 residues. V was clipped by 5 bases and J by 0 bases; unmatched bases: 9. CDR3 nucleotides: TGTGCCAGCAGTATTTTTAGCGGGAGAGATAGCACAGATACGCAGTATTTT. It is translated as CASSIFSGRDSTDTQYF.

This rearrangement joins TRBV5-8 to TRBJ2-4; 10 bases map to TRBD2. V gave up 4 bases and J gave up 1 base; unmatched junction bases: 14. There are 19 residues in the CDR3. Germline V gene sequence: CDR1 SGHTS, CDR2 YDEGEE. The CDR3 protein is CASSRTWGLAGDAKNIQYF. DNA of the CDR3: TGTGCCAGCAGCCGAACTTGGGGCCTAGCGGGAGATGCCAAAAACATTCAGTACTTC.

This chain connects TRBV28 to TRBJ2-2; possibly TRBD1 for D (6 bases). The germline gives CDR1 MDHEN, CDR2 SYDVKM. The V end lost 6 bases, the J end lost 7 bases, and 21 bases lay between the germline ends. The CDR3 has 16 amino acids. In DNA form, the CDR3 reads TGTGCCAGCAGCCGAAATTATCCAGGGGAGATCGGGGAGCTGTTTTTT. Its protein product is CASSRNYPGEIGELFF.

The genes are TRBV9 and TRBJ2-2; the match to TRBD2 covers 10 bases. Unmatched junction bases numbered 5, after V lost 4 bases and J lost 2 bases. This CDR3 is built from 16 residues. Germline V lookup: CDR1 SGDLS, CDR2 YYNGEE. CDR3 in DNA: TGTGCCAGCAGCCCCGGGACTAGCGTAAACACCGGGGAGCTGTTTTTT. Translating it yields CASSPGTSVNTGELFF.